This T cell receptor (beta chain) was found in a study of T cells in Graves' hyperthyroidism and ophthalmopathy. Study-level points and caveats: The model identified upcoming ophthalmopathy a median about six months ahead of onset. A model of 13 V-J features distinguished ophthalmopathy from stable hyperthyroidism.

The V and J ends lost 2 bases and 0 bases respectively, with 16 bases between them. CDR3 length: 17 amino acids. Germline V gene sequence: CDR1 MNHEY, CDR2 SVGEGT. TCR beta CDR3 regions were amplified from RNA. HTBI primers were the set used in a first-round RT-PCR of the TCR CDR3. TCRdb re-analysed the multiplex PCR reads in MiXCR, keeping a single row per CDR3 protein. The sample carries under 350,000 distinct CDR3 sequences, about a sixth recorded once. This clonotype was seen ten or more times. Its antigen is currently unknown. The rearrangement uses TRBV6-2 or TRBV6-3 and TRBJ1-1; D not certain. This receptor was obtained from a woman aged 60-75 years with Graves' ophthalmopathy. The sequencing sample was made of blood. The CDR3 nucleotides read TGTGCCAGCAGTTACAACCTCTTTGAGGGTTTGAACACTGAAGCTTTCTTT. It codes for CASSYNLFEGLNTEAFF.